A single sample gave rise to the 20 T cell receptor beta chains below, sequenced in a study of T cell repertoires in cytomegalovirus infection. Antigens for these TCRs are unknown. In TCRdb, the reads were re-called with MiXCR into one record per CDR3 protein. Of some 150,000 distinct CDR3 sequences detected, around 32% appear once; the ten largest clones hold roughly 50%. This specimen was CD8+ T cells from cultured PBMCs, taken from culture after CMV antigen stimulation. These receptors were taken from a human donor in good health (CMV status not recorded). Some clones in this sample may be carry-over from other donors' samples.

In this sample, this clonotype turned up many times. The J gene is TRBJ1-2, the V gene TRBV7-2, with 10 bases fitting TRBD1. J gave up 7 bases and V 3 bases, and 8 bases lay outside the gene matches. Germline CDR1 reads SGHTA; CDR2 reads FQGNSA. This CDR3 is built from 15 residues. The CDR3 region is CASSLDRGEQGGYTF. The CDR3 coding sequence is TGTGCCAGCAGCTTGGACAGGGGGGAGCAGGGTGGCTACACCTTC. The whole variable domain, remainder taken from reference TRBV7-2 and TRBJ1-2, is GAGVSQSPSNKVTEKGKDVELRCDPISGHTALYWYRQSLGQGLEFLIYFQGNSAPDKSGLPSDRFSAERTGGSVSTLTIQRTQQEDSAVYLCASSLDRGEQGGYTFGSGTRLTVV.

Worth noting for this clonotype: A much larger clonotype is one base distant, so this may be a read error. The conserved final phenylalanine or tryptophan is absent from the CDR3, which likely points to a read error. This chain links TRBV28 with TRBJ1-1; TRBD1 aligns across 7 bases. Germline values: CDR1 MDHEN, CDR2 SYDVKM. The CDR3 sequence is 16 residues long. V trimming: 4 bases; J trimming: 1 base; junction bases outside the gene matches: 9. Here the CDR3 DNA reads TGTGCCAGCAGTTACTTCACGGGACAGACGAACACTGAAGCTTTCTTA. The encoded protein is CASSYFTGQTNTEAFL.

The chain links TRBV29-1 to TRBJ2-7; D call uncertain. CDR3 length: 13 amino acids. CDR1 and CDR2 (germline): SQVTM, ANQGSEA. Trimming shortened V by 4 bases and J by 2 bases, and 12 bases separated the two germline ends. The CDR3 nucleotides read TGCAGCGTTGTGGTGGGGAATACCTACGAGCAGTACTTC. Amino acid sequence: CSVVVGNTYEQYF.

The V gene is TRBV28, the J gene TRBJ2-7; D unresolved. The CDR3 totals 14 residues. Between the trimmed V and J ends, which lost 7 bases and 3 bases, there was a span of 16 bases. Per germline, CDR1 MDHEN and CDR2 SYDVKM. CDR3 in DNA: TGTGCCAGCAACTCCGGGCAACTATTCTACGAGCAGTACTTC. Its protein product is CASNSGQLFYEQYF.

This clonotype was detected only a few times. V is TRBV4-2 and J is TRBJ1-1; the D is unclear. V gave up 1 base and J gave up 0 bases, with 9 bases separating them. Germline V gene lookup returns CDR1 LGHNA and CDR2 YNFKEQ. The CDR3 is 15 residues long. CDR3 region: CASSQVKGLNTEAFF. CDR3 nucleotides: TGTGCCAGCAGCCAAGTCAAGGGATTGAACACTGAAGCTTTCTTT.

The rearrangement links TRBV19 to TRBJ1-1; D gene uncertain. CDR1 and CDR2 from the germline V gene are LNHDA and SQIVND (reference sequence). CDR3 length: 13 amino acids. The V gene lost 3 bases and the J gene lost 4 bases, with 9 bases spanning the gap. The CDR3: CASSMGSGTEAFF. CDR3 coding DNA: TGTGCCAGTAGTATGGGGAGCGGCACTGAAGCTTTCTTT.

This chain joins TRBV7-3 and TRBJ1-1; tentative D call: TRBD1 (5 bases). V was pared by 3 bases and J by 3 bases, with 11 bases between. This CDR3 comprises 14 residues. Germline CDR1 reads SGHTA; CDR2 reads FQGTGA. The CDR3 is CASSFTGGDTEAFF. CDR3 DNA: TGTGCCAGCAGCTTCACTGGGGGGGACACTGAAGCTTTCTTT.

The chain links TRBV30 to TRBJ2-7, with 9 bases identical to TRBD1. Per the germline V gene, CDR1 is GTSNPN and CDR2 is SVGIG (reference sequence). There are 13 residues in the CDR3. Trimming removed 2 bases from V and 9 bases from J; junction bases left unmatched: 8. CDR3 region: CAWSLTGQGPQYF. The CDR3 DNA reads as TGTGCCTGGAGTCTAACGGGACAGGGTCCGCAGTACTTC. Full variable domain (missing parts from reference TRBV30 and TRBJ2-7): SQTIHQWPATLVQPVGSPLSLECTVEGTSNPNLYWYRQAAGRGLQLLFYSVGIGQISSEVPQNLSASRPQDRQFILSSKKLLLSDSGFYLCAWSLTGQGPQYFGPGTRLTVT.

Notes on this clonotype: Given a much more abundant clone one base away, this may be a read error. J is TRBJ1-2 and V is TRBV12-3 or TRBV12-4; D is ambiguous. The CDR3 spans 11 residues. With 5 bases removed from V and 4 bases from J, the gap between germline ends came to 5 bases. The CDR3 region is CASSPGYGYTF. Written as DNA, the CDR3 is TGTGCCAGCAGTCCGGGCTATGGCTACACCTTC.

The chain carries TRBV6-8 and TRBJ1-1; possibly TRBD1 for D (5 bases). This CDR3 is 18 amino acids long. V lost 6 bases and J 2 bases, leaving 25 bases between the germline ends. Germline CDR1 reads MNHGY; CDR2 reads SAAAGT. The CDR3 region has the DNA TGTGCCAGCAGCTCCGTATTTTCCACTCGACAGCGAAACACTGAAGCTTTCTTT. Encoded protein: CASSSVFSTRQRNTEAFF.

The V call is TRBV9, the J call TRBJ2-5; 9 nucleotides line up with TRBD1. Germline CDR1 and CDR2: SGDLS and YYNGEE. The CDR3 covers 15 residues. J was trimmed by 5 bases and V by 3 bases; bases with no gene match: 8. The CDR3 DNA sequence: TGTGCCAGCAGCGGCGGACAGGGGTTTGGCGAGACCCAGTACTTC. Translated: CASSGGQGFGETQYF.

V usage is TRBV5-6 and J usage is TRBJ1-1; D is unresolved. Trimming removed 1 base from V and 3 bases from J, with 19 bases in between. Looked up from germline, CDR1 is SGHDT and CDR2 is YYEEEE. This CDR3 is 17 amino acids long. The CDR3 nucleotides read TGTGCCAGCAGCTTGTTTTTCGAAGGAGGGTTGGACACTGAAGCTTTCTTT. This translates into CASSLFFEGGLDTEAFF.

V gene TRBV5-1 combines with J gene TRBJ1-2, with D unresolved. CDR3 length: 15 residues. CDR1 is SGHRS, CDR2 YFSETQ, per germline. Deletions cut 5 bases from V and 1 base from J, with 15 bases between. DNA for the CDR3: TGCGCCAGCAGGGAGCGTGCGGGAAGTAACTATGGCTACACCTTC. Amino acid sequence: CASRERAGSNYGYTF. The full variable domain, its missing parts supplied by reference TRBV5-1 and TRBJ1-2, is KAGVTQTPRYLIKTRGQQVTLSCSPISGHRSVSWYQQTPGQGLQFLFEYFSETQRNKGNFPGRFSGRQFSNSRSEMNVSTLELGDSALYLCASRERAGSNYGYTFGSGTRLTVV.

The sample holds a few counts of this clonotype. The chain has TRBV19 and TRBJ2-1, with TRBD1 matching over 9 bases. The CDR3 sequence is 15 residues long. V dropped 6 bases and J dropped 4; count of bases not matched to a gene: 7. Germline CDR1 LNHDA, CDR2 SQIVND (reference sequence). The chain's CDR3 is CASSEQGASYNEQFF. CDR3 nucleotide sequence: TGTGCCAGTAGCGAACAGGGGGCTTCGTACAATGAGCAGTTCTTC.

CDR3 amino acids: CSVEGNNEQFF. The CDR3 nucleotides read TGCAGCGTTGAAGGAAACAATGAGCAGTTCTTC. The chain links TRBV29-1 to TRBJ2-1; D ambiguous. Per the germline V gene, CDR1 is SQVTM and CDR2 is ANQGSEA. Trimming took 1 base from V and 5 from J, leaving 3 bases between them. The CDR3 is made up of 11 amino acids.

V is TRBV19 and J is TRBJ2-7; 7 bases line up with TRBD1. The V gene's germline CDR1 is LNHDA and CDR2 SQIVND (reference sequence). The junction had 3 bases not matched to a gene; V was cut back by 1 base and J by 0 bases. This CDR3 comprises 15 residues. CDR3: CASSIGTGLSYEQYF. The CDR3 nucleotides read TGTGCCAGTAGTATAGGGACAGGCCTCTCCTACGAGCAGTACTTC.

CDR3 sequence: CASSSQSGEQFF. As DNA, the CDR3 is TGTGCCAGCAGCTCACAGTCGGGTGAGCAGTTCTTC. The rearrangement uses TRBV7-9 and TRBJ2-1; D call uncertain. Germline loops: CDR1 SEHNR, CDR2 FQNEAQ (reference sequence). The CDR3 has 12 residues. Between the trimmed V and J ends, which lost 4 bases and 9 bases, there was a span of 10 bases.

This rearrangement joins TRBV6-5 to TRBJ2-1; 7 nucleotides line up with TRBD2. In germline, CDR1 is MNHEY, CDR2 SVGAGI. V trimming: 4 bases; J trimming: 0 bases; junction bases outside the gene matches: 3. This CDR3 is built from 15 residues. CDR3 sequence reads: CASSLASGSYNEQFF. The CDR3 coding sequence is TGTGCCAGCAGTTTGGCTAGCGGCTCCTACAATGAGCAGTTCTTC.

This clonotype was picked up a small number of times. The V and J genes are TRBV7-9 and TRBJ2-1; D remains ambiguous. Per the germline V gene, CDR1 is SEHNR and CDR2 is FQNEAQ (reference sequence). The CDR3 runs to 15 residues. The V end lost 4 bases, the J end lost 6 bases, and 16 bases lay between the germline ends. In DNA form, the CDR3 reads TGTGCCAGCAGCTCCCCGGATGGTGGAATCAATGAGCAGTTCTTC. Encoded protein: CASSSPDGGINEQFF.

The V and J genes are TRBV27 and TRBJ1-2; D is unclear. The CDR3 has 12 amino acids. Per the germline V gene, CDR1 is MNHEY and CDR2 is SMNVEV (reference sequence). The ends were cut back, 5 bases at V and 4 bases at J, with 8 bases in the middle. Here the CDR3 DNA reads TGTGCCAGCAGTCCCCGCGGCTATGGCTACACCTTC. Translation: CASSPRGYGYTF.